Here is one T cell receptor beta chain with its context. The antigen remains undetermined. This entry belongs to a study of cytomegalovirus exposure and HLA in healthy donors. Study outcomes and limitations: Overall, approximately 180 TCR beta chains were annotated as cytomegalovirus-associated. While the bulk of TCR sequences proved rare, some public TCRs turned up in many donors.

PCR was performed using 60 Vbeta and 13 Jbeta primers. Generated by immunoSEQ multiplex PCR, the TCRdb table keeps only in-frame clones and is missing some. The sample records 160,000 or so clones, approximately 79% being singletons. This receptor was identified in a man aged 60 to 75 in good health and CMV-seronegative. Sequenced: PBMCs.

CDR3 nucleotide sequence: TGTGCCAGCAGCTACCGACAGACAGATACGCAGTATTTT. Its translation: CASSYRQTDTQYF. The genes are TRBV7-2 and TRBJ2-3; D might be TRBD1 (5 bases). CDR3 size: 13 residues. The germline V and J ends were trimmed by 4 bases and 3 bases, with 8 bases remaining between them. Per the germline V gene, CDR1 is SGHTA and CDR2 is FQGNSA.